This is a list of T cell receptor beta chains from one sample in a study of blood T cell repertoires in COVID-19. Sequencing used immunoSEQ multiplex PCR; TCRdb keeps in-frame clones, though not all of them. This table has 100,000 to 120,000 clones, more than 65% appearing once. The sample consisted of peripheral blood. These receptors were obtained from a woman aged 80 or older with acute or convalescent COVID-19. Each CDR3 is given with its conserved first and last residue. The order of the fields is clone size, V gene, J gene, D gene, CDR3 DNA, CDR3 protein. D genes are given only for firm matches. For some rows the clone size is stated as once, few or many, or as a class when expanded; others skip it.

>few|TRBV7-9|TRBJ1-2|.
TGTGCCAGCAGCCTCGTGGCGGGCGGTAACTATGGCTACACCTTC
CASSLVAGGNYGYTF
>.|TRBV5-1|TRBJ2-6|.
TGCGCCAGCAGTTCGGACGGAGGGGCGTTAGGGGCCAACGTCCTGACTTTC
CASSSDGGALGANVLTF
>.|TRBV28|TRBJ2-5|TRBD1
TGTGCCAGCAGTCGAACCGGGACAGGGGGCCCCTACCAAGAGACCCAGTACTTC
CASSRTGTGGPYQETQYF
>.|TRBV4-3|TRBJ2-7|TRBD2
TGCGCCAGCAGCCAACGGAGCGGGAGTCGCGAGCAGTACTTC
CASSQRSGSREQYF
>.|TRBV10-3|TRBJ2-3|TRBD1
TGTGCCATCAGAGCTGCAGGGGGCGAAACAGGAGATACGCAGTATTTT
CAIRAAGGETGDTQYF
>.|TRBV19|TRBJ1-5|TRBD1
TGTGCCAGTAGTACGACAGGGGGCAATCAGCCCCAGCATTTT
CASSTTGGNQPQHF
>.|TRBV19|TRBJ2-1|TRBD2
TGTGCCAGTAGCCCACTAGCGGGAGCTTATGAGCAGTTCTTC
CASSPLAGAYEQFF
>.|TRBV24-1|TRBJ2-1|.
TGTGCCACCAGTTCATCCTTTGGGACAAGTGGGGTAAATGAGCAGTTCTTC
CATSSSFGTSGVNEQFF
>.|TRBV6-5|TRBJ1-5|.
TGTGCCAGCAGCACCCTAAGTAATCAGCCCCAGCATTTT
CASSTLSNQPQHF
>.|TRBV2|TRBJ2-2|.
TGTGCCAGCAGCGGGGGACAGTTGAACACCGGGGAGCTGTTTTTT
CASSGGQLNTGELFF
>few|TRBV5-4|TRBJ2-1|.
TGTGCCAGCAGCCCGCTAACTTCCTCCTCCTACAATGAGCAGTTCTTC
CASSPLTSSSYNEQFF
>.|TRBV30|TRBJ1-1|.
TGTGCCTGGAACCAACAGGGATGGAACACTGAAGCTTTCTTT
CAWNQQGWNTEAFF
>.|TRBV7-9|TRBJ2-3|TRBD2
TGTGCCAGCAGCTTAGGTGCGCTAGCGGTAAACACAGATACGCAGTATTTT
CASSLGALAVNTDTQYF
>.|TRBV5-1|TRBJ2-4|.
TGCGCCAGCAGCTTGGGGCCCCGTGCGGGCGGCAAAAACATTCAGTACTTC
CASSLGPRAGGKNIQYF
>.|TRBV7-2|TRBJ1-5|TRBD1
TGTGCCAGCAGCAAAGGACAGGTTGTTCAGCCCCAGCATTTT
CASSKGQVVQPQHF
>.|TRBV7-2|TRBJ1-1|.
TGTGCCAGCAGCTCCTACAGCAAATCGCAGAACACTGAAGCTTTCTTT
CASSSYSKSQNTEAFF
>.|TRBV5-4|TRBJ1-2|.
TGTGCCAGCAGCTTGGCAGGGTTGAATGGCTACACCTTC
CASSLAGLNGYTF
>once|TRBV5-4|TRBJ2-7|TRBD1
TGTGCCAGCAGCTTGAGACAGGGGGGCCCCTACGAGCAGTACTTC
CASSLRQGGPYEQYF
>.|TRBV19|TRBJ1-5|TRBD1
TGTGCCAGTAGTGGCCCCCGGGACAGGGAGAAGCAGCCCCAGCATTTT
CASSGPRDREKQPQHF
>.|TRBV6-1|TRBJ1-3|.
TGTGCCAGCAGTGATACCGGGGCTGGAAACACCATATATTTT
CASSDTGAGNTIYF
>.|TRBV5-1|TRBJ2-2|.
TGCGCCAGCAGTAGCGGTCAAAACACCGGGGAGCTGTTTTTT
CASSSGQNTGELFF
>few|TRBV6-5|TRBJ2-2|.
TGTGCCAGCAGTTCCCATAGAGGGAGCACCGGGGAGCTGTTTTTT
CASSSHRGSTGELFF
>.|TRBV19|TRBJ2-2|TRBD1
TGTGCCAGTAGTATATCTGGTTATGACAGGGTGGGTCGGTGGGTGGGGGAGCTGTTTTTT
CASSISGYDRVGRWVGELFF
>.|TRBV27|TRBJ1-1|TRBD1
TGTGCCAGCACTACCACGACAGGGGCTATTACTGAAGCTTTCTTT
CASTTTTGAITEAFF
>.|TRBV14|TRBJ2-5|TRBD2
TGTGCCAGCAGCCAAAGAGCGGGGAATGCAGAGACCCAGTACTTC
CASSQRAGNAETQYF
>.|TRBV3-1/TRBV3-2|TRBJ2-2|TRBD2
TGTGCCAGCAGCCTCGGACTAGCGGGGACGACGAACACCGGGGAGCTGTTTTTT
CASSLGLAGTTNTGELFF
>.|TRBV14|TRBJ2-1|TRBD2
TGTGCCAGCAGCCAAGCACTAGCGGGGGGTTCCAATGAGCAGTTCTTC
CASSQALAGGSNEQFF
>.|TRBV4-2|TRBJ2-5|.
TGTGCCAGCAGCCAAGAAGGGGCTGGGGAGACCCAGTACTTC
CASSQEGAGETQYF
>once|TRBV3-1/TRBV3-2|TRBJ2-7|.
TGTGCCAGCAGCCGTAACTACGAGCAGTACTTC
CASSRNYEQYF
>.|TRBV3-1/TRBV3-2|TRBJ2-2|TRBD2
TGTGCCAGCAGCCCGGGACTAGCCGCGACCGGGGAGCTGTTTTTT
CASSPGLAATGELFF
>few|TRBV30|TRBJ1-2|TRBD1
TGTGCCTGGAGAGCGACAGGGTCGAGTGGCTACACCTTC
CAWRATGSSGYTF
>.|TRBV6-1|TRBJ2-7|TRBD1
TGTGCCAGCAGTGAAACCCCCGGGACAGCCAAGCAGTACTTC
CASSETPGTAKQYF
>.|TRBV2|TRBJ1-1|.
TGTGCCAGCATGAGCCTCATGAACACTGAAGCTTTCTTT
CASMSLMNTEAFF
>.|TRBV4-3|TRBJ1-4|.
TGCGCCAGCAGCCCATTGGGGAACGGGGGTGGCGAAAAACTGTTTTTT
CASSPLGNGGGEKLFF
>.|TRBV2|TRBJ1-5|.
TGTGCCAGCAATATGGGGCGCGGGGGCAATCAGCCCCAGCATTTT
CASNMGRGGNQPQHF
>.|TRBV5-1|TRBJ2-5|TRBD2
TGCGCCAGCAGCTTACCGCGGGAGGCTGAGACCCAGTACTTC
CASSLPREAETQYF
>.|TRBV3-1/TRBV3-2|TRBJ2-2|TRBD1
TGTGCCAGCAGCCATGGACAGGGGGCGGGCACCGGGGAGCTGTTTTTT
CASSHGQGAGTGELFF
>.|TRBV7-6|TRBJ2-7|TRBD1
TGTGCCAGCAGCTTAGCATCAGGGGGTTGGGACGAGCAGTACTTC
CASSLASGGWDEQYF
>.|TRBV29-1|TRBJ2-7|.
TGCAGCGTTGATGCCGGGACCTACGAGCAGTACTTC
CSVDAGTYEQYF
>.|TRBV5-4|TRBJ2-1|TRBD2
TGTGCCAGCAGCCCGGGTGGGGCTAGCGGGGGCGCCGCCGTGCAGTTCTTC
CASSPGGASGGAAVQFF
>.|TRBV6-1|TRBJ1-2|.
TGTGCCAGCAGTCCGCGTGTGGACGGGAATGGCTACACCTTC
CASSPRVDGNGYTF
>.|TRBV6-5|TRBJ2-7|TRBD2
TGTGCCAGCAGCCTAACTAGCGGGGGCCTCTACGAGCAGTACTTC
CASSLTSGGLYEQYF
>.|TRBV5-6|TRBJ2-4|.
TGTGCCAGCAGTCCCAGGCGGACAAATTTAGCCAAAAACATTCAGTACTTC
CASSPRRTNLAKNIQYF
>.|TRBV10-3|TRBJ2-7|TRBD1
TGTGCCATCAGTGGTAAGGGGACAGGGGGCACGGACGAGCAGTACTTC
CAISGKGTGGTDEQYF
>.|TRBV2|TRBJ1-6|TRBD1
TGTGCCAGCAGTGGGGACAGGGGATTGGGGAGTCCCCTCCACTTT
CASSGDRGLGSPLHF
>.|TRBV30|TRBJ2-5|.
TGTGCCTGGAGTACTGGAGGGTACCAAGAGACCCAGTACTTC
CAWSTGGYQETQYF